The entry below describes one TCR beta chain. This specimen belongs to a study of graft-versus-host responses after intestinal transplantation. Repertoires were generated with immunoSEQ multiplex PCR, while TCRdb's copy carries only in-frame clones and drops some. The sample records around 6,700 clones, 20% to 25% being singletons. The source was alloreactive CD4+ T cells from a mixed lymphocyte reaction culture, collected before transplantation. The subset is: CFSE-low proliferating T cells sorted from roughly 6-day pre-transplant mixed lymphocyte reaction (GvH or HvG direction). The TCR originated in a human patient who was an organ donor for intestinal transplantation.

The DNA for the CDR3 is TGTGCCAGTCTGGCACGGGGTGGCTATGGCTACACCTTC. Encoded protein: CASLARGGYGYTF. The chain uses TRBV6-5 and TRBJ1-2; D is unresolved. With 9 bases removed from V and 4 bases from J, the gap between germline ends came to 15 bases. The CDR3 is made up of 13 amino acids. From germline, CDR1 is MNHEY and CDR2 SVGAGI.